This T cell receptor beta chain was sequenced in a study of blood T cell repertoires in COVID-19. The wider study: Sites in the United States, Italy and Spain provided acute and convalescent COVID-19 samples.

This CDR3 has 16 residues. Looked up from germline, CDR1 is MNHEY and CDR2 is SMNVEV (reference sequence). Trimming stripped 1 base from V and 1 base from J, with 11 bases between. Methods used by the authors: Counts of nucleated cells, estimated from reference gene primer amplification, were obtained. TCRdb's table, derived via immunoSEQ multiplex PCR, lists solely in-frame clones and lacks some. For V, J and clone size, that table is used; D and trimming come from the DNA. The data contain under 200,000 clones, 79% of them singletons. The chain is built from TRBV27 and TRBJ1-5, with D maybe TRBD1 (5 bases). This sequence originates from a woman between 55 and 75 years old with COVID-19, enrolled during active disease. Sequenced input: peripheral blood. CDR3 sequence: CASSLYGQGSNQPQHF. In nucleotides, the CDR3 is TGTGCCAGCAGTTTATACGGCCAGGGCAGCAATCAGCCCCAGCATTTT.